These 25 T cell receptor beta chains were all obtained from the same sample, sequenced in a study of blood T cell repertoires in COVID-19. Generated by immunoSEQ multiplex PCR, the TCRdb table keeps only in-frame clones and is missing some. There are around 160,000 clones in the sample; about 88% occur only once, and over 2% lies in the top ten. The specimen was peripheral blood. The receptors originated from a human donor in a cohort sampled during active COVID-19.

The J gene is TRBJ2-7, the V gene TRBV6-5; tentative D call: TRBD2 (6 bases). Germline CDR1 MNHEY, CDR2 SVGAGI. This CDR3 is built from 14 residues. V was cut by 0 bases and J by 3 bases, with 9 bases left in between. The CDR3 region is CASSYSETSYEQYF. DNA for the CDR3: TGTGCCAGCAGTTACTCCGAGACTAGCTACGAGCAGTACTTC.

The V and J genes are TRBV2 and TRBJ2-7, with D perhaps TRBD2 (5 bases). The CDR3 runs to 13 residues. V was shortened by 6 bases and J by 1 base, with 10 bases between the two germline ends. The germline V gene encodes CDR1 SNHLY and CDR2 FYNNEI. The CDR3 spells CASRAGLSYEQYF. Here the CDR3 DNA reads TGTGCCAGCAGGGCGGGCCTTTCCTACGAGCAGTACTTC.

The V gene is TRBV29-1, the J gene TRBJ1-4, with D unclear. Trimming removed 4 bases from V and 11 bases from J, with 11 bases in between. This CDR3 has 11 amino acids. Per germline, CDR1 SQVTM and CDR2 ANQGSEA. As DNA, the CDR3 is TGCAGCGTTGGGGAGGGTGTGAAACTGTTTTTT. It is translated as CSVGEGVKLFF.

V gene TRBV28 combines with J gene TRBJ1-2, with D possibly being TRBD1 (5 bases). V was clipped by 2 bases and J by 2 bases, with 6 bases between them. The CDR3 spans 13 residues. Germline CDR1 reads MDHEN; CDR2 reads SYDVKM. As DNA, the CDR3 is TGTGCCAGCAGTTTACGACAGAACTATGGCTACACCTTC. This translates into CASSLRQNYGYTF.

The J gene is TRBJ2-1, the V gene TRBV19, with D maybe TRBD1 (5 bases). Germline-derived CDR1 and CDR2 are LNHDA and SQIVND (reference sequence). The CDR3 contains 15 residues. The V end lost 5 bases, the J end lost 4 bases, and 15 bases lay between the germline ends. The CDR3: CASSWRQQRYNEQFF. DNA of the CDR3: TGTGCCAGTAGTTGGAGACAGCAAAGATACAATGAGCAGTTCTTC.

The chain couples TRBV28 to TRBJ1-2; a weak D match, TRBD1 (6 bases). Deletions cut 6 bases from V and 4 bases from J, with 12 bases between. CDR1 is MDHEN and CDR2 is SYDVKM in the germline V gene. This CDR3 spans 13 amino acids. The CDR3 DNA reads as TGTGCCAGCAGCCCCACAGGGACCTATGGCTACACCTTC. Residues: CASSPTGTYGYTF.

In regard to this clone: In the same sample, other DNA sequences code for this CDR3. The V call is TRBV4-3, the J call TRBJ2-3; D might be TRBD1 (6 bases). The CDR3 runs to 16 residues. V was cut by 0 bases and J by 1 base, with 11 bases left in between. Per germline, CDR1 LGHNA and CDR2 YSLEER. In DNA, the CDR3 is TGCGCCAGCAGCCAAGATAGGGCAGGGGGCACAGATACGCAGTATTTT. It encodes CASSQDRAGGTDTQYF.

The gene calls are TRBV10-2 and TRBJ2-1; 7 positions agree with TRBD2. Germline V gives CDR1 WSHSY, CDR2 SAAADI. CDR3 size: 14 residues. V lost 9 bases and J lost 0; bases outside the gene matches: 5. This chain's CDR3 is CASVGGSSYNEQFF. Written as DNA, the CDR3 is TGCGCCAGTGTGGGGGGGAGCTCCTACAATGAGCAGTTCTTC.

This chain links TRBV4-3 with TRBJ1-6, with 9 positions matching TRBD1. Germline V gives CDR1 LGHNA, CDR2 YSLEER. J gave up 10 bases and V 0 bases, and 10 bases lay outside the gene matches. The CDR3 contains 17 residues. The CDR3 DNA is TGCGCCAGCAGCCAAGAGTTACCGGGACAGGGCGGCTCACCCCTCCACTTT. Encoded protein: CASSQELPGQGGSPLHF.

The sample holds a few counts of this clone. The genes are TRBV10-1 and TRBJ1-5; D perhaps matches TRBD1 (6 bases). V lost 8 bases to trimming and J lost 5 bases, with 16 bases between them. CDR3 size: 14 residues. Germline V gene data show CDR1 as WNHNN and CDR2 as SYGVQD (reference sequence). The CDR3 region has the DNA TGCGCCAGCGGGGGCCGAAATTCCGATCAGCCCCAGCATTTT. Translating it yields CASGGRNSDQPQHF.

The V and J genes are TRBV6-2 or TRBV6-3 and TRBJ2-7; 8 bases agree with TRBD2. Germline V CDR1 and CDR2: MNHEY, SVGEGT. V shed 2 bases and J 4 bases; nucleotides not matched to a gene: 19. The CDR3 spans 19 residues. Here the CDR3 DNA reads TGTGCCAGCAGTTACCTACCGTTGGGCGGGGGGACCGTTCCGTACGAGCAGTACTTC. Translated: CASSYLPLGGGTVPYEQYF.

The chain is built from TRBV7-9 and TRBJ2-3; possible D gene TRBD1, 6 bases. The germline CDR1 and CDR2 sequences are SEHNR and FQNEAQ (reference sequence). The V end was cut by 4 bases, the J end by 2 bases, with 16 bases between. This CDR3 is built from 16 residues. CDR3: CASSSGLTGNTDTQYF. CDR3 DNA sequence: TGTGCCAGCAGCTCAGGCCTTACAGGGAACACAGATACGCAGTATTTT.

The chain carries TRBV3-1 (or the pseudogene TRBV3-2) and TRBJ1-6, with 10 bases lining up with TRBD1. Germline V gene sequence: CDR1 LGHDT, CDR2 YNNKEL (reference sequence). There are 15 residues in the CDR3. The V and J ends lost 4 bases and 11 bases, in that order; junction bases with no gene match: 8. The chain's CDR3 is CASSPRPGQGTPLHF. The DNA of the CDR3 is TGTGCCAGCAGCCCACGCCCGGGACAGGGGACACCCCTCCACTTT.

The gene calls are TRBV7-3 and TRBJ2-1; 10 bases are a match to TRBD1. Germline V gene sequence: CDR1 SGHTA, CDR2 FQGTGA. J lost 9 bases, V lost 1 base, and 6 bases had no gene match. This CDR3 is built from 15 residues. The CDR3 reads CASSLRPGTGVEQFF. CDR3 coding DNA: TGTGCCAGCAGCTTAAGGCCAGGGACAGGGGTTGAGCAGTTCTTC.

The V gene is TRBV30, the J gene TRBJ2-7, with 13 positions matching TRBD2. Germline V gives CDR1 GTSNPN, CDR2 SVGIG (reference sequence). The CDR3 has 14 amino acids. The junction had 8 bases not matched to a gene; V was cut back by 5 bases and J by 7 bases. The CDR3 DNA is TGTGCCTGGGATAGACTAGCGGGAGGTCAAGAGCAGTACTTC. Its protein product is CAWDRLAGGQEQYF.

The V call is TRBV10-2, the J call TRBJ1-5, with 7 bases aligning to TRBD1. Trimming cost V 8 bases and J 5 bases; bases outside gene matches: 15. Germline values: CDR1 WSHSY, CDR2 SAAADI. This CDR3 is built from 16 residues. The CDR3 coding sequence is TGCGCCAGCTGCCCAAAGCAGGGGGGACGGTATCAGCCCCAGCATTTT. This codes for CASCPKQGGRYQPQHF.

This clone was detected only a few times. The gene calls are TRBV4-2 and TRBJ2-1, with D tentatively TRBD1 (6 bases). This CDR3 comprises 14 residues. Deletions cut 2 bases from V and 9 bases from J, with 14 bases between. The germline V gene has CDR1 LGHNA and CDR2 YNFKEQ. The CDR3 is CASSQPGQYPEQFF. CDR3 nucleotides: TGTGCCAGCAGCCAACCGGGACAATATCCTGAGCAGTTCTTC.

The chain combines TRBV18 with TRBJ1-2; D not certain. With 6 bases removed from V and 0 bases from J, the gap between germline ends came to 11 bases. The germline V gene has CDR1 KGHSH and CDR2 LQKENI. This CDR3 has 14 amino acids. CDR3 amino acids: CASSPIETNYGYTF. The CDR3 nucleotides read TGTGCCAGCTCTCCCATAGAGACTAACTATGGCTACACCTTC.

The chain recombines TRBV4-1 with TRBJ1-3, with a tentative D call TRBD1 (5 bases). This CDR3 region has 15 residues. V shed 1 base and J shed 3 bases, with 10 bases lying between them. CDR1 is MGHRA, CDR2 YSYEKL, per germline. The DNA for the CDR3 is TGCGCCAGCAGCCAAGGATCGGGGGGTGGAAACACCATATATTTT. This codes for CASSQGSGGGNTIYF.

The chain couples TRBV14 to TRBJ2-7, with TRBD2 as a possible D gene (7 bases). The CDR3 totals 18 residues. In germline, CDR1 is SGHDN, CDR2 FVKESK. Trimming left V 3 bases short and J 1 base short, with 22 bases between. CDR3 sequence: CASSHGLGGAPPSYEQYF. CDR3 coding DNA: TGTGCCAGCAGCCACGGATTAGGGGGGGCCCCACCTTCCTACGAGCAGTACTTC.

The V gene is TRBV30, the J gene TRBJ2-7; D may be TRBD2 (5 bases). The CDR3 consists of 11 residues. Germline assignment: CDR1 GTSNPN and CDR2 SVGIG (reference sequence). V was pared by 0 bases and J by 7 bases, with 7 bases between. The CDR3 here is CAWSVSGEQYF. The CDR3 nucleotides are TGTGCCTGGAGTGTTTCGGGGGAGCAGTACTTC.

This chain connects TRBV30 to TRBJ1-4, with D unclear. The ends were cut back, 3 bases at V and 7 bases at J, with 21 bases in the middle. This CDR3 is 16 amino acids long. Germline CDR1 GTSNPN, CDR2 SVGIG (reference sequence). CDR3 sequence (DNA): TGTGCCTGGAGCCCCGCCCCTGGCAAAAGAACTGAAAAACTGTTTTTT. It codes for CAWSPAPGKRTEKLFF. The full variable domain, with the rest looked up from reference TRBV30 and TRBJ1-4, is SQTIHQWPATLVQPVGSPLSLECTVEGTSNPNLYWYRQAAGRGLQLLFYSVGIGQISSEVPQNLSASRPQDRQFILSSKKLLLSDSGFYLCAWSPAPGKRTEKLFFGSGTQLSVL.

The rearrangement links TRBV9 to TRBJ2-1; 10 bases fit TRBD1. CDR3 length equals 14 residues. Trimming cost V 3 bases and J 8 bases; bases outside gene matches: 5. Germline values: CDR1 SGDLS, CDR2 YYNGEE. CDR3 in DNA: TGTGCCAGCAGCGCCGGGACAGGGGTTCATGAGCAGTTCTTC. It yields the protein CASSAGTGVHEQFF.

The chain combines TRBV11-1 with TRBJ2-3, with 12 bases fitting TRBD2. The CDR3 contains 16 residues. V lost 5 bases and J lost 3; bases outside the gene matches: 6. Germline CDR1 is SGHAT and CDR2 is FQDESV (reference sequence). This chain's CDR3 is CASSPRTSGITDTQYF. For the CDR3, the DNA is TGTGCCAGCAGCCCGAGGACTAGCGGGATTACAGATACGCAGTATTTT. The variable domain in full, with the rest retrieved from reference TRBV11-1 and TRBJ2-3, is EAEVAQSPRYKITEKSQAVAFWCDPISGHATLYWYRQILGQGPELLVQFQDESVVDDSQLPKDRFSAERLKGVDSTLKIQPAELGDSAMYLCASSPRTSGITDTQYFGPGTRLTVL.

The genes are TRBV7-8 and TRBJ2-1, with 15 bases lining up with TRBD2. Germline CDR1 and CDR2: SGHVS and FQNEAQ. The CDR3 has 18 amino acids. V lost 0 bases, J lost 5 bases, and 5 bases stayed unmatched. The CDR3, as DNA: TGTGCCAGCAGCTTAGCAAGGACTAGCGGGGGGGCCGACAATGAGCAGTTCTTC. Its protein is CASSLARTSGGADNEQFF.